Below are 30 T cell receptor beta chains sequenced from a single sample in a study of patients and donors after allogeneic stem cell transplantation. MiXCR was run by TCRdb on the RT-PCR reads, yielding one entry per CDR3 protein. In the table there are 900,000 to 1,000,000 distinct CDR3 sequences, roughly 18% of which are singletons. What was sequenced was blood, either unsorted or a sorted T cell fraction (not recorded which). The receptors were sampled from a human donor who was either an allogeneic HSCT recipient or a stem cell or donor lymphocyte infusion donor (not recorded which). It is not recorded whose cells these are; they may come from a transplant donor.

The sample holds a few counts of this clonotype. This chain joins TRBV20-1 and TRBJ2-4, with TRBD2 identical over 8 bases. In germline, CDR1 is DFQATT, CDR2 SNEGSKA (reference sequence). The V segment lost 5 bases and the J segment 1 base; nucleotides outside the gene matches: 4. This CDR3 has 14 amino acids. Here the CDR3 reads CSAAGGGAKNIQYF. DNA of the CDR3: TGCAGTGCTGCGGGCGGGGGGGCCAAAAACATTCAGTACTTC.

This clonotype was detected only a few times. This sequence joins TRBV2 and TRBJ2-1, with 9 bases that match TRBD2. With 4 bases clipped from V and 8 bases from J, the junction kept 6 bases outside the gene matches. CDR3 length equals 14 residues. The germline CDR1 and CDR2 sequences are SNHLY and FYNNEI. CDR3 bases: TGTGCCAGCAGTGCAGGAAGCGGGAGGCATGAGCAGTTCTTC. Translation: CASSAGSGRHEQFF.

V is TRBV4-1 and J is TRBJ1-1; possibly TRBD1 for D (5 bases). The CDR3 consists of 14 residues. Trimming removed 6 bases from V and 3 bases from J, with 14 bases in between. From germline, CDR1 is MGHRA and CDR2 YSYEKL. CDR3 residues: CASRTLGVDTEAFF. The CDR3 DNA follows: TGCGCCAGCAGGACGCTGGGGGTGGACACTGAAGCTTTCTTT.

The chain uses TRBV20-1 and TRBJ2-3, with 7 bases matching TRBD2. V was pared by 5 bases and J by 7 bases, with 3 bases of the junction left unmatched. CDR1 and CDR2 (germline): DFQATT, SNEGSKA (reference sequence). CDR3 length: 11 amino acids. CDR3 bases: TGCAGTGCTTCTAGCGGCAATACGCAGTATTTT. Translated, it gives CSASSGNTQYF.

The chain carries TRBV5-6 and TRBJ2-7; TRBD2 agrees at 7 bases. This CDR3 spans 13 amino acids. In germline, CDR1 is SGHDT, CDR2 YYEEEE. Unmatched junction bases numbered 2, after V lost 0 bases and J lost 5 bases. The CDR3 loop is CASSLDGGNEQYF. CDR3 sequence (DNA): TGTGCCAGCAGCTTGGACGGGGGGAACGAGCAGTACTTC. Filled out from reference TRBV5-6 and TRBJ2-7, the complete variable domain reads DAGVTQSPTHLIKTRGQQVTLRCSPKSGHDTVSWYQQALGQGPQFIFQYYEEEERQRGNFPDRFSGHQFPNYSSELNVNALLLGDSALYLCASSLDGGNEQYFGPGTRLTVT.

This clonotype was picked up many times. V gene TRBV20-1 combines with J gene TRBJ2-3; no clear D gene. Trimming pared 1 base from V and 0 bases from J, leaving 11 bases between. The CDR3 covers 15 residues. Germline CDR1 DFQATT, CDR2 SNEGSKA (reference sequence). CDR3 in amino acids: CSARVGRTSTDTQYF. For the CDR3, the DNA is TGCAGTGCTAGAGTCGGGCGTACTAGCACAGATACGCAGTATTTT.

This clonotype was counted between two and nine times. The chain is built from TRBV29-1 and TRBJ2-1; no reliable D call. Germline assignment: CDR1 SQVTM and CDR2 ANQGSEA. The V and J ends lost 2 bases and 10 bases respectively, with 15 bases between them. CDR3 size: 13 residues. CDR3 nucleotide sequence: TGCAGCGTTGAATTCGATGGGGTCTTGGAGCAGTTCTTC. Amino acids: CSVEFDGVLEQFF.

This clonotype has only a few counts. The rearrangement uses TRBV18 and TRBJ2-1; 8 bases map to TRBD2. V was clipped by 2 bases and J by 2 bases; unmatched bases: 5. Germline CDR1 and CDR2: KGHSH and LQKENI. CDR3 length equals 16 residues. The CDR3 protein is CASSPGELAAYNEQFF. CDR3 sequence (DNA): TGTGCCAGCTCACCAGGGGAACTAGCGGCCTACAATGAGCAGTTCTTC.

This clonotype was seen more than once but under ten times. The rearrangement joins TRBV9 to TRBJ2-1; TRBD2 matches 10 bases. Germline V lookup: CDR1 SGDLS, CDR2 YYNGEE. The ends lost 4 bases at V and 13 bases at J; junction bases unmatched: 11. CDR3 length: 14 amino acids. DNA of the CDR3: TGTGCCAGCAGCCCCCGGCTAGCGGGGGTTGCCCAGTTCTTC. It codes for CASSPRLAGVAQFF.

The CDR3 is CASRGVTGLALSNEQFF. CDR3 DNA sequence: TGTGCCAGCAGGGGGGTTACCGGACTAGCCCTCAGCAATGAGCAGTTCTTC. The chain carries TRBV3-1 and TRBJ2-1, with TRBD2 identical over 8 bases. The CDR3 consists of 17 residues. The germline V gene has CDR1 LGHDT and CDR2 YNNKEL (reference sequence). The J segment lost 6 bases and the V segment lost 6 bases, leaving 16 bases of the junction unmatched.

This clonotype has a handful of counts. V gene TRBV7-9 combines with J gene TRBJ2-3; weak D call: TRBD1 (6 bases). CDR3 length equals 13 residues. Trimming shortened V by 4 bases and J by 2 bases, and 7 bases separated the two germline ends. Germline V gene data show CDR1 as SEHNR and CDR2 as FQNEAQ (reference sequence). CDR3 protein: CASSWGLTDTQYF. In DNA, the CDR3 is TGTGCCAGCAGCTGGGGGCTCACAGATACGCAGTATTTT.

This clonotype was seen a handful of times. The chain uses TRBV6-1 and TRBJ2-2, with TRBD2 matching 13 bases. There are 17 residues in the CDR3. Germline trimming cut 5 bases from V and 5 bases from J; bases unmatched to any gene: 8. Germline CDR1 MNHNS, CDR2 SASEGT. The CDR3 nucleotides read TGTGCCAGCAGTCCCACCGGACTAGCGGGGGTAACCGGGGAGCTGTTTTTT. It specifies CASSPTGLAGVTGELFF.

The chain uses TRBV12-3 or TRBV12-4 and TRBJ2-7; 8 nucleotides match TRBD1. Trimming at V came to 1 base and at J to 2 bases, leaving 4 bases not matched to a gene. The CDR3 contains 15 residues. The CDR3 reads CASSLDAGGAYEQYF. In DNA, the CDR3 is TGTGCCAGCAGTTTAGACGCAGGGGGCGCCTACGAGCAGTACTTC.

The sample holds a few counts of this clonotype. This chain uses TRBV12-3 or TRBV12-4 with TRBJ1-5; no clear D gene. This CDR3 has 17 amino acids. Trimming shortened V by 1 base and J by 4 bases, and 17 bases separated the two germline ends. CDR3 sequence (DNA): TGTGCCAGCAGTTTAGGAGGCAGAAAAACACGAAATCAGCCCCAGCATTTT. It encodes CASSLGGRKTRNQPQHF.

This clonotype was counted a few times. For the CDR3, the DNA is TGTGCCAGCTCACCACCTGCAGGTCCAACTAATGAAAAACTGTTTTTT. Translated, it gives CASSPPAGPTNEKLFF. The genes are TRBV18 and TRBJ1-4; the D is unclear. Looked up from germline, CDR1 is KGHSH and CDR2 is LQKENI. This CDR3 contains 16 residues. The germline V and J ends were trimmed by 0 bases and 0 bases, with 8 bases remaining between them.

The genes are TRBV5-1 and TRBJ1-5; the match to TRBD1 covers 8 bases. Germline assignment: CDR1 SGHRS and CDR2 YFSETQ. J was trimmed by 6 bases and V by 0 bases; bases with no gene match: 5. The CDR3 loop spans 15 amino acids. The CDR3 here is CASSLEPGGGQPQHF. CDR3 sequence (DNA): TGCGCCAGCAGCTTGGAGCCAGGGGGCGGTCAGCCCCAGCATTTT.

The V gene is TRBV4-3, the J gene TRBJ2-5; 7 bases align to TRBD1. The CDR3 has 16 amino acids. The germline V gene has CDR1 LGHNA and CDR2 YSLEER. Unmatched junction bases numbered 7, after V lost 3 bases and J lost 0 bases. CDR3 DNA sequence: TGCGCCAGCAGCCATTCAGAAGGGGGCCACCAAGAGACCCAGTACTTC. This encodes CASSHSEGGHQETQYF.

This clonotype came up a few times. V gene TRBV12-3 or TRBV12-4 combines with J gene TRBJ2-1, with D possibly matching TRBD2 (6 bases). The V gene lost 5 bases and the J gene lost 8 bases, with 19 bases spanning the gap. The CDR3 has 15 amino acids. DNA of the CDR3: TGTGCCAGCAGTCTAGACGGGCCCGGGGGTGATGAGCAGTTCTTC. Its protein is CASSLDGPGGDEQFF.

This clonotype was found a few times. J is TRBJ2-7 and V is TRBV7-2; D tentatively reads TRBD1 or TRBD2 (7 bases each). The V gene lost 4 bases and the J gene lost 5 bases, with 15 bases spanning the gap. The germline CDR1 and CDR2 sequences are SGHTA and FQGNSA. The CDR3 runs 14 residues. The CDR3 bases are TGTGCCAGCAGCTCGGGGAGGGGGCGGGACGAGCAGTACTTC. This encodes CASSSGRGRDEQYF.

This rearrangement joins TRBV9 to TRBJ1-2; no definite D call. The CDR3 extends over 19 amino acids. Trimming stripped 5 bases from V and 0 bases from J, with 26 bases between. CDR1 is SGDLS, CDR2 YYNGEE, per germline. CDR3 in amino acids: CASRIAVVGSDSSNYGYTF. DNA for the CDR3: TGTGCCAGCAGGATCGCTGTGGTCGGCAGCGATTCGTCTAACTATGGCTACACCTTC.

V gene TRBV5-1 combines with J gene TRBJ2-1, with TRBD2 matching over 11 bases. The CDR3 is made up of 17 amino acids. Germline V gives CDR1 SGHRS, CDR2 YFSETQ. V lost 3 bases, J lost 0 bases, and 5 bases stayed unmatched. CDR3 nucleotide sequence: TGCGCCAGCAGCTCGACTAGCGGGGTCAGCTCCTACAATGAGCAGTTCTTC. This translates into CASSSTSGVSSYNEQFF.

This clonotype was seen only a few times. The CDR3: CASSLGTGGMNTEAFF. The CDR3 region has the DNA TGTGCCAGCAGTCTTGGGACAGGGGGCATGAACACTGAAGCTTTCTTT. This sequence joins TRBV12-3 or TRBV12-4 and TRBJ1-1; 12 positions agree with TRBD1. The CDR3 has 16 amino acids. Trimming removed 5 bases from V and 0 bases from J; junction bases left unmatched: 4.

This clonotype was seen more than once but under ten times. The CDR3 reads CASSVTSGGPYEQYF. In nucleotides, the CDR3 is TGTGCCAGCAGCGTAACTAGCGGGGGGCCTTACGAGCAGTACTTC. This rearrangement joins TRBV9 to TRBJ2-7, with TRBD2 matching over 12 bases. V trimming: 1 base; J trimming: 4 bases; junction bases outside the gene matches: 3. CDR3 length: 15 residues. Germline values: CDR1 SGDLS, CDR2 YYNGEE.

The chain couples TRBV20-1 to TRBJ2-1, with 9 positions matching TRBD2. V lost 0 bases to trimming and J lost 4 bases; unmatched junction nucleotides: 13. The germline V gene has CDR1 DFQATT and CDR2 SNEGSKA (reference sequence). CDR3 length equals 18 residues. CDR3 protein: CSARDRGGLAGGYNEQFF. The CDR3 DNA is TGCAGTGCTAGAGATCGAGGAGGTCTCGCGGGGGGGTACAATGAGCAGTTCTTC.

This clonotype has a handful of counts. The chain combines TRBV12-3 or TRBV12-4 with TRBJ2-3; tentatively, D is TRBD1 (6 bases). The CDR3 is 15 amino acids. V was trimmed by 7 bases and J by 1 base, leaving 15 bases between them. As DNA, the CDR3 is TGTGCCAGCACCCTACAGGGCCGGGGCACAGATACGCAGTATTTT. This translates into CASTLQGRGTDTQYF.

The chain employs TRBV4-2 and TRBJ1-6; D uncertain. Trimming stripped 0 bases from V and 10 bases from J, with 13 bases between. This CDR3 comprises 15 residues. The germline V gene has CDR1 LGHNA and CDR2 YNFKEQ. CDR3: CASSQDGSVGSPLHF. CDR3 nucleotides: TGTGCCAGCAGCCAAGATGGAAGTGTAGGATCACCCCTCCACTTT.

The chain uses TRBV5-1 and TRBJ1-2, with D possibly being TRBD1 (6 bases). The ends were cut back, 4 bases at V and 8 bases at J, with 21 bases in the middle. CDR1 SGHRS and CDR2 YFSETQ come from the germline V gene. CDR3 length equals 15 residues. The CDR3 nucleotides are TGCGCCAGCAGCGCTGGGGCAGGGGAAGGGTTCGGCTACACCTTC. Protein: CASSAGAGEGFGYTF.

This clonotype was picked up a small number of times. The gene calls are TRBV18 and TRBJ2-4, with D possibly being TRBD1 (6 bases). V dropped 6 bases and J dropped 7 bases, with 16 bases sitting between them. This CDR3 has 14 residues. CDR1 KGHSH and CDR2 LQKENI come from the germline V gene. The CDR3 sequence: CASSQGSQRNIQYF. The CDR3 DNA reads TGTGCCAGCTCTCAGGGGAGCCAAAGGAACATTCAGTACTTC.

This clonotype was recorded a few times. The V and J genes are TRBV5-1 and TRBJ2-5; 7 positions match TRBD1. The CDR3 spans 17 residues. V lost 4 bases to trimming and J lost 0 bases; unmatched junction nucleotides: 12. Germline CDR1 SGHRS, CDR2 YFSETQ. CDR3 in DNA: TGCGCCAGCAGCCTCCCCCCGACAGGGACCAACCAAGAGACCCAGTACTTC. Protein sequence: CASSLPPTGTNQETQYF.

The V gene is TRBV18, the J gene TRBJ2-3; 10 positions agree with TRBD2. The CDR3 contains 16 residues. CDR1 is KGHSH, CDR2 LQKENI, per germline. V was clipped by 2 bases and J by 2 bases; unmatched bases: 4. The CDR3 DNA follows: TGTGCCAGCTCACCAGGAGGACTAGCGGTCACAGATACGCAGTATTTT. This codes for CASSPGGLAVTDTQYF.